The rows below give T cell receptor beta chains drawn from one sample of a study of lymphopenia after photon versus proton radiotherapy. Some clones are missing from TCRdb's copy, which holds only in-frame ones; the method was immunoSEQ multiplex PCR. In the table there are 55,000 to 70,000 clones, roughly 91% of which are singletons. Sample: peripheral blood, taken from a patient treated with photon-based radiotherapy. The receptors were sampled from a woman aged 65 to 85 with pancreatic cancer. CDR3s include the opening cysteine and the closing phenylalanine or tryptophan.

>TRBJ2-7|TRBV28
CASTRPGAYEQYF
>TRBJ1-2|TRBV6-5
CASSDLGDLNTF
>TRBJ2-2|TRBV6-4
CASSPRTTSTGELFF
>TRBJ2-7|TRBV5-1
CASSFSGTGFYEQYF
>TRBJ2-7|TRBV5-1
CASSPHSQGTYEQYF
>TRBJ2-7|TRBV27
CASSRGARYEQYF
>TRBJ2-5|TRBV7-9
CATTRLAEETQYF
>TRBJ2-7|TRBV9
CASSTGLAVSGSYEQYF
>TRBJ2-1|TRBV28
CASSNNNPGLAKSSYNEQFF
>TRBJ2-7|TRBV4-2
CASSQDSASGNYEQYF
>TRBJ2-5|TRBV14
CASSQDQGSQETQYF
>TRBJ2-5|TRBV25-1
CASSYRLGETQYF
>TRBJ2-2|TRBV7-3
CASSLIPTRGRNYTGELFF
>TRBJ2-7|TRBV9
CASSVDGQGYPEQYF
>TRBJ2-2|TRBV9
CASSGTLTGELFF
>TRBJ2-3|TRBV7-9
CASSSETSTDTQYF
>TRBJ2-3|TRBV19
CASSKPGLAGVRRTDTQYF
>TRBJ1-1|TRBV30
CAWSEGGTEAFF
>TRBJ1-2|TRBV19
CASSIEGRGYYGYTF
>TRBJ2-7|TRBV15
CATSRDRASGITEQYF
>TRBJ2-5|TRBV29-1
CSAGTGGWETQYF
>TRBJ2-1|TRBV7-2
CASTPVLDDSYNEQFF
>TRBJ1-5|TRBV19
CASSTTSRAGTGGTQPQHF
>TRBJ1-4|TRBV9
CASSVETGAPGEKLFF
>TRBJ1-2|TRBV28
CASSLKGQGAPVRGYTF
>TRBJ2-1|TRBV11-3
CASSWGGAGEGEQFF
>TRBJ2-5|TRBV11-1
CASSSHRGRETQYF
>TRBJ2-5|TRBV4-2
CASSQDWAGRAETQYF
>TRBJ2-1|TRBV7-2
CASSQESRSYNEQFF
>TRBJ2-7|TRBV6-5
CASRQPSSYEQYF
>TRBJ2-7|TRBV7-9
CASSQQRGVGEQYF
>TRBJ2-7|TRBV25-1
CASSESAFYEQYF
>TRBJ2-3|TRBV2
CASKGTSTDTQYF
>TRBJ2-3|TRBV19
CASRIGQGATDTQYF
>TRBJ2-2|TRBV30
CAWQTANTGELFF
>TRBJ2-7|TRBV6-1
CASSIQVTSYEQYF
>TRBJ2-1|TRBV4-2
CASSPQGWGTSGDYNEQFF
>TRBJ2-5|TRBV29-1
CSVEGGETQYF
>TRBJ2-7|TRBV28
CASSLGTRPHAQYF
>TRBJ2-5|TRBV5-4
CASSPLGASQETQYF
>TRBJ1-4|TRBV19
CASGNGQLNEKLFF
>TRBJ2-7|TRBV19
CASSFRDPRQYF
>TRBJ2-3|TRBV2
CASSAQAGGVGTQYF
>TRBJ2-7|TRBV6-6
CASSPTATSYEQYF
>TRBJ2-3|TRBV5-1
CASSLGQVITDTQYF
>TRBJ2-5|TRBV9
CASSAGHSQETQYF
>TRBJ2-2|TRBV6-1
CASSISGSDTGELFF
>TRBJ2-7|TRBV28
CASSSRQSPYEQYF
>TRBJ2-5|TRBV27
CASSMGWGQETQYF
>TRBJ2-1|TRBV25-1
CASSGQSPYNEQFF
>TRBJ2-1|TRBV5-4
CASSGLAGRNEQFF
>TRBJ2-3|TRBV7-2
CASSPPGTSGTDTQYF
>TRBJ2-1|TRBV7-6
CASSLVTGGSSYNEQFF
>TRBJ1-1|TRBV6-4
CASKKESNTEAFF
>TRBJ1-1|TRBV18
CASSPSSVMNTEAFF